This T cell receptor beta chain was recovered during a study of CD8+CD57+ T cells in acquired aplastic anemia. To note about this clonotype: Antigen specificity is unknown.

Patients who underwent sequencing had shown CD8+CD57+ cell expansion by flow cytometry. Patients were untreated when blood was sampled. Using genomic DNA as the template, TCR beta VDJ and CDR3 profiling was carried out. From the reads, TCRdb called clonotypes with MiXCR, one entry per CDR3 protein. The sample shows around 150,000 distinct CDR3 sequences, 40% to 50% of them seen only once. General study findings and limits: Patients and controls were found to share around 30 CD8+ CDR3 sequences.

Germline V lookup: CDR1 DFQATT, CDR2 SNEGSKA (reference sequence). V shed 5 bases and J 6 bases; nucleotides not matched to a gene: 5. The CDR3 covers 12 residues. The clonotype comes from a human donor with aplastic anemia. The source material was sorted CD4+, CD8+, or CD8+CD57+ T cells (not recorded which) from PBMCs. The chain couples TRBV20-1 to TRBJ2-7; 9 nucleotides align to TRBD1. CDR3 sequence: CSAPGQGTEQYF. The CDR3 bases are TGCAGTGCTCCCGGACAGGGGACCGAGCAGTACTTC.